This TCR beta chain was identified during a study of blood T cells in healthy people across ages. The use of a sample-barcoded 5' primer and a J-beta primer mix characterized a second PCR of about 6 to 11 cycles. One entry per CDR3 protein, called by TCRdb with MiXCR from the 5' RACE reads. The sample has 790,000 or so distinct CDR3 sequences, about half seen once. Trimming stripped 4 bases from V and 0 bases from J, with 10 bases between. The CDR3 consists of 15 residues. The draw of peripheral blood yielded ten milliliters from each donor. The sequenced material came from blood. This receptor was taken from a man older than 75 in good health. The V gene is TRBV12-3 or TRBV12-4, the J gene TRBJ2-1; no reliable D call. The CDR3 coding sequence is TGTGCCAGCAGTTCTGTCGGGTACTCCTACAATGAGCAGTTCTTC. Translating it yields CASSSVGYSYNEQFF.